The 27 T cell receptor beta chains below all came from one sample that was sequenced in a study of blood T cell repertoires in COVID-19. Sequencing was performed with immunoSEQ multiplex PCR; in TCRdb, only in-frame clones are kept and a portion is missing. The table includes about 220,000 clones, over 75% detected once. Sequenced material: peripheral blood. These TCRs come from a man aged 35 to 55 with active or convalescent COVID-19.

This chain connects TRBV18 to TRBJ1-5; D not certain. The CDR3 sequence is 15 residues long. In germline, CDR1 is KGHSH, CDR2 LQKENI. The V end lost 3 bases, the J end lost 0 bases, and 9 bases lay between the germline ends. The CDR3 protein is CASSPRRNSNQPQHF. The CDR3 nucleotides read TGTGCCAGCTCACCCCGCAGGAATAGCAATCAGCCCCAGCATTTT.

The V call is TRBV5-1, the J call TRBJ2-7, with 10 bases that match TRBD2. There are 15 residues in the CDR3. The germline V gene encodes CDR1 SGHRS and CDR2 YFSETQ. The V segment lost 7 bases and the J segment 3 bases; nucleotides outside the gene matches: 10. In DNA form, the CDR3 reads TGCGCCAGCCCCGGGGGGACTAGCGATATCTACGAGCAGTACTTC. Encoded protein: CASPGGTSDIYEQYF.

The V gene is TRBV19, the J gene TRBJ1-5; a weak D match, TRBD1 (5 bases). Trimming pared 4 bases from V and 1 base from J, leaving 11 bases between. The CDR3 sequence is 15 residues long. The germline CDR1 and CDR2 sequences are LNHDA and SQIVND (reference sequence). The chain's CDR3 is CASSKGALSNQPQHF. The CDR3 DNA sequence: TGTGCCAGTAGTAAAGGGGCTTTGAGCAATCAGCCCCAGCATTTT.

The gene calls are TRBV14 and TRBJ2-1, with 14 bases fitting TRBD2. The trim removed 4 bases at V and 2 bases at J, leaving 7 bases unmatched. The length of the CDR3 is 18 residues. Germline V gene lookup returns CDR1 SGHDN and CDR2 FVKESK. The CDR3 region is CASSRRLAGGPTYNEQFF. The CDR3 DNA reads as TGTGCCAGCAGCCGCCGACTAGCGGGGGGGCCCACCTACAATGAGCAGTTCTTC.

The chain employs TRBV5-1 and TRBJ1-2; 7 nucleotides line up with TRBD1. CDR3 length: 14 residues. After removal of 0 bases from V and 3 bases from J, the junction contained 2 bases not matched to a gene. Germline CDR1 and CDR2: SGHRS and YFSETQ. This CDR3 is CASSLGQGHYGYTF. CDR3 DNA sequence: TGCGCCAGCAGCTTGGGACAGGGCCACTATGGCTACACCTTC. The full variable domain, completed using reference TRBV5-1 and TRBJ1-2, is KAGVTQTPRYLIKTRGQQVTLSCSPISGHRSVSWYQQTPGQGLQFLFEYFSETQRNKGNFPGRFSGRQFSNSRSEMNVSTLELGDSALYLCASSLGQGHYGYTFGSGTRLTVV.

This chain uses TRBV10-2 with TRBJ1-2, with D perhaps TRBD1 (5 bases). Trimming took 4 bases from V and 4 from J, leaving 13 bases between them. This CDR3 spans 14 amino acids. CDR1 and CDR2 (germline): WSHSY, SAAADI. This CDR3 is CASSGGLQAYGYTF. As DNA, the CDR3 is TGCGCCAGCAGTGGAGGTTTACAGGCCTATGGCTACACCTTC.

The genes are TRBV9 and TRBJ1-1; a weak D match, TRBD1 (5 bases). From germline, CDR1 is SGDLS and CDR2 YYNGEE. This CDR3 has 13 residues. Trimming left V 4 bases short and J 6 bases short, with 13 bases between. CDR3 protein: CASSSQDNAEAFF. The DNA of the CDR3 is TGTGCCAGCAGCTCCCAGGACAACGCTGAAGCTTTCTTT.

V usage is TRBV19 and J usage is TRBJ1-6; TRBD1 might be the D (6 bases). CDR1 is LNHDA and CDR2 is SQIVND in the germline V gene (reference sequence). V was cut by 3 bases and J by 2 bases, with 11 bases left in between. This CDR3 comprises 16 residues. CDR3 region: CASSIAGDPYNSPLHF. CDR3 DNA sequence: TGTGCCAGTAGTATTGCAGGGGACCCCTATAATTCACCCCTCCACTTT. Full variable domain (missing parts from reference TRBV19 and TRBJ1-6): DGGITQSPKYLFRKEGQNVTLSCEQNLNHDAMYWYRQDPGQGLRLIYYSQIVNDFQKGDIAEGYSVSREKKESFPLTVTSAQKNPTAFYLCASSIAGDPYNSPLHFGNGTRLTVT.

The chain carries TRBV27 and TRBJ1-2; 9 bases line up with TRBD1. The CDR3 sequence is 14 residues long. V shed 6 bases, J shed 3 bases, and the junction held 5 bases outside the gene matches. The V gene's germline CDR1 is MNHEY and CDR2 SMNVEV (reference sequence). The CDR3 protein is CASRGQGGYYGYTF. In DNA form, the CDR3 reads TGTGCCAGCAGGGGACAGGGAGGATACTATGGCTACACCTTC.

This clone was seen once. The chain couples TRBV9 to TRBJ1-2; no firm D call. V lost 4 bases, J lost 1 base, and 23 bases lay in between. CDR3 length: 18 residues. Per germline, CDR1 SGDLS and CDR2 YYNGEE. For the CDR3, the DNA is TGTGCCAGCAGCCCCCAAGAGCTGGGAGGCGGAGATAACTATGGCTACACCTTC. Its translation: CASSPQELGGGDNYGYTF.

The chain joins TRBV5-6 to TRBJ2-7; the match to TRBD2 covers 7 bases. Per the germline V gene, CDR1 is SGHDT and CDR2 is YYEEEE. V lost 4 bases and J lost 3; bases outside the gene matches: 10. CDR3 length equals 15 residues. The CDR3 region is CASSPEPGLSYEQYF. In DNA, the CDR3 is TGTGCCAGCAGCCCGGAGCCGGGACTAAGCTACGAGCAGTACTTC.

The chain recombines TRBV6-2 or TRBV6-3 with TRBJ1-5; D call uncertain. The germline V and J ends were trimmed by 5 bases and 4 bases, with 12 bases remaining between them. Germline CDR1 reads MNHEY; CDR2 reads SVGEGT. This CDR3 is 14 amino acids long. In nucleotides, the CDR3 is TGTGCCAGCAGTAGCAATCGGGGAAATCAGCCCCAGCATTTT. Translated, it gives CASSSNRGNQPQHF.

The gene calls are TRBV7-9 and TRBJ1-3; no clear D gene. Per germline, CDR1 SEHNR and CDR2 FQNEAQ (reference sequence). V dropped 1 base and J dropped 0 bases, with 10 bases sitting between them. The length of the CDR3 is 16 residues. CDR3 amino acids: CASSLVLRVSGNTIYF. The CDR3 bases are TGTGCCAGCAGCTTAGTCCTACGAGTCTCTGGAAACACCATATATTTT.

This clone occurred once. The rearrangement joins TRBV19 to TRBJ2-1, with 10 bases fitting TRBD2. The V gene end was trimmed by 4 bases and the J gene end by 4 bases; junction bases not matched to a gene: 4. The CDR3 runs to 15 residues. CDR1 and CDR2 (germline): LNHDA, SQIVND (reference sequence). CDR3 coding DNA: TGTGCCAGTAGTACGATTAGCGGGGGGTACAATGAGCAGTTCTTC. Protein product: CASSTISGGYNEQFF.

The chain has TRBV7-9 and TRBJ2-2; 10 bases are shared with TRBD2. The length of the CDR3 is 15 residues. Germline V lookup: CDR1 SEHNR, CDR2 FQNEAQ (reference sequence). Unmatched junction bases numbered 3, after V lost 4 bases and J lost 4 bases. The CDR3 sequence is CASSSGLASTGELFF. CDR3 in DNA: TGTGCCAGCAGCTCGGGACTAGCGAGCACCGGGGAGCTGTTTTTT.

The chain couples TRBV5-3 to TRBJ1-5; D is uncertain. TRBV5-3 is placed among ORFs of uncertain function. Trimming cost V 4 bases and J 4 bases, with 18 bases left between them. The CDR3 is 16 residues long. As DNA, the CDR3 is TGTGCCAGAAGCCATAACGCAGAGGGTGCGAATCAGCCCCAGCATTTT. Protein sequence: CARSHNAEGANQPQHF.

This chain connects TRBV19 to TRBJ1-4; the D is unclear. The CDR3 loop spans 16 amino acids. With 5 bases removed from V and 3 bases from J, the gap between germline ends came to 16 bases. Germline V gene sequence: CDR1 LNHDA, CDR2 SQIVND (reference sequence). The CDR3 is CASSDENGRANEKLFF. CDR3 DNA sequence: TGTGCCAGTAGTGATGAAAACGGGCGGGCTAATGAAAAACTGTTTTTT.

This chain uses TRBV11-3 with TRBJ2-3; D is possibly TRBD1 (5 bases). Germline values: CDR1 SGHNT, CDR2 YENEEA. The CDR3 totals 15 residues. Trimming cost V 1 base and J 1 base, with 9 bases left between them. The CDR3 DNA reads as TGTGCCAGCAGCTTAGGGCAACAGGGCACAGATACGCAGTATTTT. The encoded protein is CASSLGQQGTDTQYF.

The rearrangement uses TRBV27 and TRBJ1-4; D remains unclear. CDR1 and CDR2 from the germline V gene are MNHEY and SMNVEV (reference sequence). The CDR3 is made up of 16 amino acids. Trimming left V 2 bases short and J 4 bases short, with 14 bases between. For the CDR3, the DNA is TGTGCCAGCAGTTTAAGTACTGGGCCTCTTAATGAAAAACTGTTTTTT. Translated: CASSLSTGPLNEKLFF.

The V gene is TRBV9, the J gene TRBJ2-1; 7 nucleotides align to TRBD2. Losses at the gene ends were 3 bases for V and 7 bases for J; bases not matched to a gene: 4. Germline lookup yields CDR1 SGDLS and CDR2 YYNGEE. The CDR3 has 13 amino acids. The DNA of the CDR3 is TGTGCCAGCAGCGGTTCGCGGGGGAATGAGCAGTTCTTC. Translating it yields CASSGSRGNEQFF.

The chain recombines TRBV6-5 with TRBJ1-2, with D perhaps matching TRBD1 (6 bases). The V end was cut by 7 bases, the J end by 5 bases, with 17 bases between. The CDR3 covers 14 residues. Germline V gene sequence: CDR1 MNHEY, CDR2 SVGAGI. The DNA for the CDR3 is TGTGCCAGCACCCAAAGGGGGGGGAGGTATGGCTACACCTTC. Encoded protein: CASTQRGGRYGYTF.

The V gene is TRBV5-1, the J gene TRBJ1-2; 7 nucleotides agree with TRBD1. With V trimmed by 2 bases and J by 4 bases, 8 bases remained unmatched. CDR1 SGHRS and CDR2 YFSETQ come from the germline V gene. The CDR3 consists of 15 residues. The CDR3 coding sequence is TGCGCCAGCAGCTTCGTAGGGGGCGTGAGCTATGGCTACACCTTC. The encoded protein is CASSFVGGVSYGYTF. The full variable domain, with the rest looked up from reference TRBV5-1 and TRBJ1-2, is KAGVTQTPRYLIKTRGQQVTLSCSPISGHRSVSWYQQTPGQGLQFLFEYFSETQRNKGNFPGRFSGRQFSNSRSEMNVSTLELGDSALYLCASSFVGGVSYGYTFGSGTRLTVV.

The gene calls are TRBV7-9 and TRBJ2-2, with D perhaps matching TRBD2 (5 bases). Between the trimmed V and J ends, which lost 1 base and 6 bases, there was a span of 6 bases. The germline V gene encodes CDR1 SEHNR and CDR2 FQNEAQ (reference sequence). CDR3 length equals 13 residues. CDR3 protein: CASSLVGAGELFF. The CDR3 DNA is TGTGCCAGCAGCTTAGTCGGGGCCGGGGAGCTGTTTTTT. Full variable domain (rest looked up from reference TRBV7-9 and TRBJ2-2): DTGVSQNPRHKITKRGQNVTFRCDPISEHNRLYWYRQTLGQGPEFLTYFQNEAQLEKSRLLSDRFSAERPKGSFSTLEIQRTEQGDSAMYLCASSLVGAGELFFGEGSRLTVL.

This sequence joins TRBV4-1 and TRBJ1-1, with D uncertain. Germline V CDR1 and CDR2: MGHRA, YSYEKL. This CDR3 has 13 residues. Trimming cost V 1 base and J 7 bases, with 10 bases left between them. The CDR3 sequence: CASSQGQESEAFF. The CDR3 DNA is TGCGCCAGCAGCCAAGGCCAGGAAAGTGAAGCTTTCTTT.

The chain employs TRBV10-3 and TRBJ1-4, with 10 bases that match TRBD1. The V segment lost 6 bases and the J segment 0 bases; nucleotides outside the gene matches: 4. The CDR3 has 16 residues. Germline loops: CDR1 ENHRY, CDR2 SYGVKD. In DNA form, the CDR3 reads TGTGCCATCAGCGGACAGGGGGGAGCAACTAATGAAAAACTGTTTTTT. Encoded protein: CAISGQGGATNEKLFF.

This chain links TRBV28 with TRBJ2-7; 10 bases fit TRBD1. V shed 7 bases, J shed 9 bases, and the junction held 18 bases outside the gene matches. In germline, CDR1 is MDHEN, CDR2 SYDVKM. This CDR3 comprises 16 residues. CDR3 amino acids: CASTPGQGWFGSRQYF. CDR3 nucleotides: TGTGCCAGCACTCCGGGACAGGGGTGGTTTGGCTCGCGGCAGTACTTC.

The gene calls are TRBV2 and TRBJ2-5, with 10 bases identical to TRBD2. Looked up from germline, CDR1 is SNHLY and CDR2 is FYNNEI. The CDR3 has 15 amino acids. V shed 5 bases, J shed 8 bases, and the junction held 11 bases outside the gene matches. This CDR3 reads CASSPAGGGRGTQYF. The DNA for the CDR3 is TGTGCCAGCAGTCCAGCGGGGGGGGGCCGTGGTACCCAGTACTTC. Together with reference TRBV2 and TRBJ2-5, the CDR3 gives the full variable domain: EPEVTQTPSHQVTQMGQEVILRCVPISNHLYFYWYRQILGQKVEFLVSFYNNEISEKSEIFDDQFSVERPDGSNFTLKIRSTKLEDSAMYFCASSPAGGGRGTQYFGPGTRLLVL.